The rows below give T cell receptor beta chains drawn from one sample of a study of control samples from healthy donors and cancer patients. Generated by immunoSEQ multiplex PCR, the TCRdb table keeps only in-frame clones and is missing some. The sample includes 50,000 to 75,000 clones, roughly 90% seen only once; the top ten take less than 7%. The sequenced sample consisted of PBMCs. These receptors were taken from a man aged 60 to 69 with colorectal cancer. Both conserved end residues are part of each CDR3. Each record gives: J gene, D gene, V gene, clone size, CDR3 protein, CDR3 DNA. A D gene is named only where the DNA matches it firmly. Clone size is shown for a subset of rows, as once, few, many or a class of expanded clone.

J gene: TRBJ2-2
D gene: .
V gene: TRBV3-1/TRBV3-2
clone size: .
CDR3 protein: CASSHGTTKNTGELFF
CDR3 DNA: TGTGCCAGCAGCCACGGGACAACCAAGAACACCGGGGAGCTGTTTTTT

J gene: TRBJ2-5
D gene: .
V gene: TRBV11-2
clone size: .
CDR3 protein: CASSLVPGNQETQYF
CDR3 DNA: TGTGCCAGCAGCTTAGTGCCGGGGAACCAAGAGACCCAGTACTTC

J gene: TRBJ2-3
D gene: TRBD2
V gene: TRBV4-3
clone size: .
CDR3 protein: CASSQAGTSGGVGDTQYF
CDR3 DNA: TGCGCCAGCAGCCAAGCTGGGACTAGCGGGGGGGTAGGAGATACGCAGTATTTT

J gene: TRBJ1-2
D gene: .
V gene: TRBV6-2/TRBV6-3
clone size: .
CDR3 protein: CASSRGGDYGYTF
CDR3 DNA: TGTGCCAGCAGTCGAGGAGGAGACTATGGCTACACCTTC

J gene: TRBJ1-4
D gene: TRBD1
V gene: TRBV19
clone size: .
CDR3 protein: CASRAQTGENEKLFF
CDR3 DNA: TGTGCCAGTCGCGCCCAGACAGGGGAAAATGAAAAACTGTTTTTT

J gene: TRBJ2-1
D gene: .
V gene: TRBV11-2
clone size: .
CDR3 protein: CASSLDYEQFF
CDR3 DNA: TGTGCCAGCAGCCTCGACTATGAGCAGTTCTTC

J gene: TRBJ1-5
D gene: .
V gene: TRBV30
clone size: .
CDR3 protein: CAWSLGSNQPQHF
CDR3 DNA: TGTGCCTGGAGTTTAGGTAGCAATCAGCCCCAGCATTTT

J gene: TRBJ1-2
D gene: .
V gene: TRBV7-9
clone size: once
CDR3 protein: CASSLTGPNYGYTF
CDR3 DNA: TGTGCCAGCAGCTTGACCGGGCCAAACTATGGCTACACCTTC

J gene: TRBJ1-4
D gene: .
V gene: TRBV30
clone size: few
CDR3 protein: CAWSINGLSGEKLFF
CDR3 DNA: TGTGCCTGGAGTATTAACGGTCTGAGTGGTGAAAAACTGTTTTTT

J gene: TRBJ2-5
D gene: .
V gene: TRBV5-4
clone size: .
CDR3 protein: CASSLGTAYQETQYF
CDR3 DNA: TGTGCCAGCAGCCTAGGAACCGCGTACCAAGAGACCCAGTACTTC

J gene: TRBJ1-4
D gene: TRBD1
V gene: TRBV19
clone size: .
CDR3 protein: CASKAGTGGEKLFF
CDR3 DNA: TGTGCCAGTAAAGCCGGGACAGGAGGTGAAAAACTGTTTTTT

J gene: TRBJ1-2
D gene: .
V gene: TRBV10-3
clone size: .
CDR3 protein: CAISGGYGYTF
CDR3 DNA: TGTGCCATCAGTGGGGGATATGGCTACACCTTC

J gene: TRBJ2-3
D gene: .
V gene: TRBV6-5
clone size: .
CDR3 protein: CASSLAGARDTQYF
CDR3 DNA: TGTGCCAGCAGTCTGGCGGGGGCCCGAGATACGCAGTATTTT

J gene: TRBJ2-5
D gene: .
V gene: TRBV4-3
clone size: .
CDR3 protein: CASSQGYTGEAETQYF
CDR3 DNA: TGCGCCAGCAGCCAAGGGTACACAGGGGAGGCAGAGACCCAGTACTTC

J gene: TRBJ1-1
D gene: .
V gene: TRBV6-5
clone size: .
CDR3 protein: CASKGHTEAFF
CDR3 DNA: TGTGCCAGTAAAGGACACACTGAAGCTTTCTTT

J gene: TRBJ2-3
D gene: .
V gene: TRBV6-4
clone size: few
CDR3 protein: CASSALRGSTDTQYF
CDR3 DNA: TGTGCCAGCAGTGCCCTCAGGGGTAGCACAGATACGCAGTATTTT

J gene: TRBJ1-1
D gene: TRBD1
V gene: TRBV7-9
clone size: .
CDR3 protein: CASSLSPGTANTEAFF
CDR3 DNA: TGTGCCAGCAGCTTATCCCCCGGGACAGCTAACACTGAAGCTTTCTTT